This record looks at one T cell receptor beta chain sequence and its context. No antigen is known for it. Base qualities are not provided; no much larger clone lies one nucleotide away. TCRdb names Illumina NovaSeq 6000 as the instrument used. Using 5'RACE with constant-segment primers, TCRalpha and TCRbeta cDNA libraries were constructed, with sample barcodes and unique molecular identifiers added in the process. RNA was extracted from every sample with Trizol reagent. Library amplification was performed in two PCR steps, and a second sample barcode and Illumina TruSeq adapters were introduced in the second step. Sequencing of libraries was performed on an Illumina NovaSeq with 2 x 150 bp paired-end reads. On the study's bioinformatics: Reads were demultiplexed and collapsed into UMI-guided consensus sequences with migec v1.2.7. With mixcr v2.1.11, UMI consensuses were aligned to TRA and TRB V and J templates and assembled into clonotypes. A clonotype was counted as expanded or contracted only if both edgeR and NoisET called the change significant, with noise models trained on biological replicates. For edgeR calls, the thresholds were a false discovery rate-adjusted p below 0.01 and a log2 fold-change of 1. PCA with hierarchical clustering of max-normalized trajectories of the 1000 most abundant clonotypes was used as exploratory dynamics analysis. Separately sequenced CD4+ and CD8+ repertoires were used to assign the CD4 or CD8 phenotype of responding clones. The public reads were quality trimmed at Q25 with fastp and then assembled into clones with MiXCR by TCRdb, keeping productive beta chains. Each CDR3 protein gets just one entry, which takes the most common genes and DNA from the rows behind it. What appears here as the V and J calls and clone size reflects TCRdb's work, not the paper's. This sample gives some 210,000 distinct CDR3 sequences in total; more than 9% of them show up just once. Around 2.9% of the sample goes to the ten largest clones.

The data derive from a study of T-cell memory formation after mild COVID-19 (dated by TCRdb to 2020 to 2022). Some background on the complete study: TCR sequence clusters from the two donors were largely donor specific. In a couple of donors, T-cell clones that expanded and contracted after mild COVID-19 were tracked by sequencing TCRalpha and TCRbeta repertoires over time. Two young, previously healthy adult volunteers made up the cohort, one male and one female. The paper's findings and limits, for the study overall: Contracting CD4+ clones were found mainly in CM and EM memory subsets, while CD8+ clones were enriched in EMRA. Clones that contracted from day 15 to 85 showed balanced CD4/CD8 phenotypes, whereas a second wave of clones that expanded from day 15 to 37 leaned towards CD4+. Some responding clones were detected in pre-infection memory, which suggested that pre-existing cross-reactive memory T cells had joined the SARS-CoV-2 response. SARS-CoV-2 specificity of the second-wave clones peaking on day 37 was not confirmed. The study covered only two mild cases, and larger cohorts including severe cases with pre-infection samples were considered necessary.

Ficoll-Paque density gradient centrifugation was the method used to isolate PBMCs. The CDR3 contains 13 residues, cysteine and phenylalanine counted. Solely the CDR3 DNA is kept, with 39 bases framed from the first base. Relative to germline, V is 3 bases shorter and J is 7 bases shorter, with 10 bases between their ends. CDR1 and CDR2, looked up from the germline V gene, are SGHRS and YFSETQ. Material: PBMCs or a T cell subset sorted from them (not recorded which). The receptor's source is a man aged 18-30 years who had mild COVID-19 (a few samples of this study predate the infection). The sample titles of this study are shuffled in the database, so cell type and time point are left out; the donor was told from shared clones. Recombination joined TRBV5-1 with TRBJ1-4, and the D gene may be TRBD1, 5 bases matching. The sequenced DNA is TGCGCCAGCAGCTGGGGGTCGGGTGAAAAACTGTTTTTT. Translated, it gives CASSWGSGEKLFF.